The entry below describes one TCR beta chain. This sample was taken from a study of cytomegalovirus exposure and HLA in healthy donors. This PCR relied on a set of 60 Vbeta primers and 13 Jbeta primers. TCRdb keeps only in-frame clones here, not all; method: immunoSEQ multiplex PCR. The data show fewer than 200,000 clones, 80% seen once. CDR3 length: 13 residues. CDR1 and CDR2 from the germline V gene are MGHDK and SYGVNS. The V and J ends lost 3 bases and 5 bases respectively, with 7 bases between them. Material: PBMCs. The chain is built from TRBV25-1 and TRBJ1-4; no definite D call. This clonotype was obtained from a boy aged 10-17 years in good health and CMV-seronegative. For the CDR3, the DNA is TGTGCCAGCAGTGATCTACAGAATGAAAAACTGTTTTTT. Translated: CASSDLQNEKLFF.